This T cell receptor beta chain was recorded in a study of blood T cells in healthy people across ages. This clonotype was observed a handful of times. Antigen specificity is unknown. Germline CDR1 and CDR2: MNHEY and SVGAGI. Trimming cost V 5 bases and J 4 bases, with 9 bases left between them. The CDR3 is 14 amino acids. General study findings and limits: Unsorted PBMCs prevented conclusive naive versus antigen-experienced comparison.

The authors ran a second PCR of roughly 7 to 11 cycles using a sample-barcoded 5' primer and a J-beta primer mix. Through a template-switch adaptor with 12 random nucleotides, each cDNA molecule received a tag. Via MiXCR, TCRdb re-called the 5' RACE reads, giving one row per CDR3 protein. Of fewer than 1,200,000 distinct CDR3 sequences in the sample, 25% are singletons; the top ten hold around 0.75%. The sample was also linked to a second study, of T cells of mothers and their children. From that second work: No clones detected were persistent microchimeric T cell clones.

The rearrangement links TRBV6-5 to TRBJ2-6; D gene uncertain. The sequencing input was blood. The sequence came from a girl aged 2-9 years in good health. The CDR3 DNA is TGTGCCAGCAGTATGGTTAAGGGGGCCAACGTCCTGACTTTC. Amino acids: CASSMVKGANVLTF.